The 4 T cell receptor beta chains listed next were all sequenced from one sample in a study of cytomegalovirus exposure and HLA in healthy donors. It was with 60 Vbeta and 13 Jbeta primers that the PCR ran. Generated by immunoSEQ multiplex PCR, the TCRdb table keeps only in-frame clones and is missing some. The sample gives tens of thousands of clones, about 70% of which show up once; roughly 6.3% is in the top ten. The sample was PBMCs. These receptor sequences come from a young man in good health and CMV-seronegative.

The rearrangement links TRBV5-1 to TRBJ1-1, with 8 bases fitting TRBD1. The junction had 14 bases not matched to a gene; V was cut back by 5 bases and J by 5 bases. CDR1 and CDR2 from the germline V gene are SGHRS and YFSETQ. The CDR3 contains 16 residues. CDR3 bases: TGCGCCAGCAGTCTCCAGGGGGCGGACGGGAAGACTGAAGCTTTCTTT. The encoded protein is CASSLQGADGKTEAFF.

CDR3 sequence: CASSSWTGTTYGYTF. The CDR3 DNA is TGTGCCAGCAGCTCCTGGACAGGGACCACCTATGGCTACACCTTC. V usage is TRBV7-9 and J usage is TRBJ1-2; 8 nucleotides align to TRBD1. Germline V gene sequence: CDR1 SEHNR, CDR2 FQNEAQ (reference sequence). The length of the CDR3 is 15 residues. J gave up 4 bases and V 4 bases, and 8 bases lay outside the gene matches.

This sequence joins TRBV5-4 and TRBJ1-2, with TRBD1 as a possible D gene (6 bases). The CDR3 covers 15 residues. Trimming removed 3 bases at V and 4 bases at J, with 16 bases between. Looked up from germline, CDR1 is SGHNT and CDR2 is YYREEE (reference sequence). The CDR3 is CASSSQPTGIYGYTF. In nucleotides, the CDR3 is TGTGCCAGCAGCTCTCAACCCACAGGGATCTATGGCTACACCTTC.

This sequence joins TRBV30 and TRBJ2-7, with D maybe TRBD1 (6 bases). CDR1 GTSNPN and CDR2 SVGIG come from the germline V gene (reference sequence). Trimming took 2 bases from V and 5 from J, leaving 13 bases between them. The CDR3 consists of 13 residues. The CDR3 reads CAWSRAGAHEQYF. As DNA, the CDR3 is TGTGCCTGGAGTCGGGCAGGGGCTCACGAGCAGTACTTC.